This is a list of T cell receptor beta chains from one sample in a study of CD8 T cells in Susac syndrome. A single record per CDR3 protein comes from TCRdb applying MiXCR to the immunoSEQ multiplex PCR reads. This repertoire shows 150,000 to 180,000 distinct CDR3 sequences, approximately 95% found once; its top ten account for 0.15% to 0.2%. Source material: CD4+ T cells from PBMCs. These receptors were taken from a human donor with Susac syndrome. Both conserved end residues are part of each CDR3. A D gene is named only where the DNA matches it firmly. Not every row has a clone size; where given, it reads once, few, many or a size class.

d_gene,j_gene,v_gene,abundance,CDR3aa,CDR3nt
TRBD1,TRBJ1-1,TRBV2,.,CASRGTDTEAFF,TGTGCCAGCAGAGGGACAGACACTGAAGCTTTCTTT
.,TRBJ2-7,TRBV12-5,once,CASGLVMGSGPSEQYF,TGTGCTAGTGGTTTGGTAATGGGGTCCGGTCCCTCCGAGCAGTACTTC
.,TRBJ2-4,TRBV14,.,CASSSQGENIQYF,TGTGCCAGCAGTAGTCAGGGCGAAAACATTCAGTACTTC
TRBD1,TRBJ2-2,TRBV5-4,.,CASSARTGGGTGELFF,TGTGCCAGCAGCGCCAGAACAGGGGGCGGGACCGGGGAGCTGTTTTTT
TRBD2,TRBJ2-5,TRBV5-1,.,CASSLGLFSGGEETQYF,TGCGCCAGCAGCTTGGGGCTTTTCAGCGGGGGCGAAGAGACCCAGTACTTC
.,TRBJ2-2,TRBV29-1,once,CSVAPPGELFF,TGCAGCGTGGCCCCACCCGGGGAGCTGTTTTTT
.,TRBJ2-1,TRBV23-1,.,CASSQSKREDASYNEQFF,TGCGCCAGCAGTCAATCGAAAAGGGAAGACGCCTCCTACAATGAGCAGTTCTTC
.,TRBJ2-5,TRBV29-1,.,CSSSSRLQETQYF,TGCAGCAGTTCCTCGAGATTGCAAGAGACCCAGTACTTC
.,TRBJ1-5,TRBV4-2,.,CASSQGPDGSNQPQHF,TGTGCCAGCAGCCAAGGACCCGACGGTAGCAATCAGCCCCAGCATTTT
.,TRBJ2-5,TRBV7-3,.,CASSPNGPQETQYF,TGTGCCAGCAGCCCGAATGGGCCCCAAGAGACCCAGTACTTC
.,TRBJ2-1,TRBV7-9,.,CASRLLILGADNEQFF,TGTGCCAGCAGATTGTTAATATTGGGGGCGGACAATGAGCAGTTCTTC
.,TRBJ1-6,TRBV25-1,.,CASSGDGGNSPLHF,TGTGCCAGCAGTGGGGACGGGGGTAATTCACCCCTCCACTTT
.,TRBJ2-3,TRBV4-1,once,CASSRDGPTDTQYF,TGCGCCAGCAGCCGGGACGGGCCCACAGATACGCAGTATTTT
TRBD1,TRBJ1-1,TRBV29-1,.,CSVTDRGSNTEAFF,TGCAGCGTCACCGACAGGGGATCGAACACTGAAGCTTTCTTT
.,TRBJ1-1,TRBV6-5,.,CAVRRINTEAFF,TGTGCCGTTCGACGGATTAACACTGAAGCTTTCTTT
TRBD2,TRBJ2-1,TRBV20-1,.,CSARVPTSGNNEQFF,TGCAGTGCTAGAGTCCCGACTAGCGGGAACAATGAGCAGTTCTTC
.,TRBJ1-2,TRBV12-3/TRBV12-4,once,CASSTSGVGGYTF,TGTGCCAGCAGCACGAGCGGGGTGGGCGGCTACACCTTC
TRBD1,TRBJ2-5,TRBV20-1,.,CSASYDRVKTQYF,TGCAGTGCTAGTTACGACAGGGTCAAGACCCAGTACTTC
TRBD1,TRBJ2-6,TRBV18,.,CASSPPGGASGANVLTF,TGTGCCAGCTCACCACCAGGGGGCGCCTCTGGGGCCAACGTCCTGACTTTC
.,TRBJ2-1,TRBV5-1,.,CASSLWRLGSGEQFF,TGCGCCAGCAGCTTGTGGCGCCTAGGGAGTGGTGAGCAGTTCTTC
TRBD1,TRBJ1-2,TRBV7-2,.,CASSSVAGQGMGYGYTF,TGTGCCAGCAGCTCCGTAGCCGGACAGGGTATGGGGTATGGCTACACCTTC
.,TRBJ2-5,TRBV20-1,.,CSARVGQETQYF,TGCAGTGCTAGGGTGGGCCAAGAGACCCAGTACTTC
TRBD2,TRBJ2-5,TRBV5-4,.,CASSLEISGAMAQYF,TGTGCCAGCAGCTTGGAAATTAGCGGGGCGATGGCCCAGTACTTC
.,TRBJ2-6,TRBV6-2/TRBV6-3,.,CASSPGFSGANVLTF,TGTGCCAGCAGCCCCGGGTTCTCTGGGGCCAACGTCCTGACTTTC
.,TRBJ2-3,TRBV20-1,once,CSAPRASADTQYF,TGCAGTGCCCCGCGGGCTAGCGCAGATACGCAGTATTTT
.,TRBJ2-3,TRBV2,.,CASSRQSDTQYF,TGTGCCAGCAGTCGACAGTCGGATACGCAGTATTTT
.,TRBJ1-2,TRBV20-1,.,CSAPEMGNYGYTF,TGCAGTGCCCCGGAAATGGGCAACTATGGCTACACCTTC
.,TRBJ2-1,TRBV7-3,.,CASSLNRLDNEQFF,TGTGCCAGCAGCTTAAACCGACTCGACAATGAGCAGTTCTTC